A selection of T cell receptor beta chains follows, all from one sample in a study of T-cell reconstitution after alpha-beta-depleted transplantation in children. Each CDR3 protein gets one entry after TCRdb re-called the PCR reads with MiXCR. Here the sample spans hundreds of thousands of distinct CDR3 sequences, 16% being singletons. The sample here was PBMCs from the stem cell graft donor, taken from the stem cell graft. The receptor source for this set is a human donor who donated a stem cell graft to a child with acute myeloid leukemia. Each CDR3 is given without its conserved first and last residue.

v_call	j_call	cdr3_aa
TRBV20-1	TRBJ1-2	SALWTGGPDGYT
TRBV6-5	TRBJ1-1	ASMRGIEAF
TRBV5-1	TRBJ2-3	ASSLQGSSTDTQY
TRBV18	TRBJ2-7	ASSPLRGPSYEQY
TRBV7-3	TRBJ2-3	ASSPRGRGSTDTQY
TRBV7-2	TRBJ1-2	ASSQDRVGGYT
TRBV10-3	TRBJ1-1	AISEGLAEAF
TRBV5-1	TRBJ2-7	ASSLGGIYDEQY
TRBV20-1	TRBJ2-4	SAEGQIAKNIQY
TRBV11-2	TRBJ2-2	ASSLGYAGELF
TRBV7-9	TRBJ1-3	ASIIENTIY
TRBV13	TRBJ2-7	ASSLFRGEQY
TRBV28	TRBJ2-1	ASSVQDRVGNEQF
TRBV12-3/TRBV12-4	TRBJ1-5	ASSPGTFGNQPQH
TRBV29-1	TRBJ2-1	SVERGGLREQF
TRBV24-1	TRBJ2-3	ATSDFPRDFTDTQY
TRBV9	TRBJ2-5	ASSVDNKETQY
TRBV3-1	TRBJ1-2	ASSQSTFYGYT
TRBV7-2	TRBJ2-7	ASSLGGTAFSYEQY
TRBV28	TRBJ1-1	ASRIQGATTEAF
TRBV6-6	TRBJ2-1	ASSSPPGHEQF
TRBV20-1	TRBJ1-1	SAGSSGAEAF
TRBV15	TRBJ1-1	ATSRRSGLGEAF
TRBV7-2	TRBJ2-1	ASSVGAGNSPYNEQF
TRBV20-1	TRBJ1-5	SANRQGDQPQH
TRBV5-1	TRBJ1-1	ASSLAGSAEAF
TRBV27	TRBJ1-2	ASSGGQSYT
TRBV27	TRBJ2-1	ASSLSTGGDPYNEQF
TRBV27	TRBJ2-3	ASSPDSSSSTDTQY
TRBV28	TRBJ1-2	ASSPGTGGVYGYT
TRBV6-1	TRBJ1-1	ASSAQRTVFSEAF
TRBV20-1	TRBJ2-6	SARDSSGANVLT
TRBV7-3	TRBJ2-1	ASSLMGSASGNEQF
TRBV7-9	TRBJ2-5	ASSTGALRETQY
TRBV6-1	TRBJ1-2	ASSVDRDNYGYT
TRBV6-5	TRBJ1-2	ASKSDGPGYT
TRBV7-2	TRBJ1-4	ASSIRTGTNEKLF
TRBV27	TRBJ1-2	ASSHREANYGYT
TRBV29-1	TRBJ1-1	SVPPPRAGYTEAF
TRBV12-3/TRBV12-4	TRBJ1-2	ASYDPGGYT
TRBV15	TRBJ2-1	ATSRGVGTVKEQF
TRBV20-1	TRBJ1-6	SANPGQGMALH
TRBV12-3/TRBV12-4	TRBJ1-1	ASSRDRVKGTEAF
TRBV6-1	TRBJ2-3	ASTSLGTDTQY
TRBV4-1	TRBJ2-1	ASSLAGVNNEQF
TRBV13	TRBJ2-7	ASSQQVGGWYEQY
TRBV7-2	TRBJ2-5	ASSHSGAKKTQY
TRBV7-2	TRBJ2-7	ASSNGQGDYEQY
TRBV15	TRBJ2-3	ATKTRGAKGDTQY
TRBV28	TRBJ1-1	ASIIPGQLTEAF
TRBV28	TRBJ2-1	ATMDRGHRNEQF
TRBV5-5	TRBJ1-1	ASSLAAVMNTEAF
TRBV11-1	TRBJ2-2	ASSSKAPSQGKANTGELF
TRBV5-1	TRBJ2-3	ASSLGDRVRTDTQY
TRBV5-1	TRBJ2-2	ASSPGQATGELF
TRBV9	TRBJ1-6	ASSVGDRGYSPLH
TRBV7-6	TRBJ2-7	ASSLELGTANSYEQY
TRBV20-1	TRBJ2-3	SARKGLLAATDTQY
TRBV29-1	TRBJ2-3	SVEGKLDTQY